The clone carrying this T cell receptor beta chain was counted a few times. Its cognate antigen is unknown. This record belongs to a study of T cell repertoires in cytomegalovirus infection. TCRdb processed the reads anew with MiXCR; each CDR3 protein has one entry. This table holds 100,000 to 150,000 distinct CDR3 sequences, over 25% found once. This CDR3 comprises 14 residues. From germline, CDR1 is SGHDN and CDR2 FVKESK. Between the trimmed V and J ends, which lost 7 bases and 1 base, there was a span of 13 bases. The specimen comprised CD8+ T cells from cultured PBMCs, sampled from culture after CMV antigen stimulation. The rearrangement links TRBV14 to TRBJ1-1; D is ambiguous. The sequence was collected from a human donor in good health (CMV status not recorded). Some clones in this sample may be carry-over from other donors' samples. CDR3 loop: CASTPPGRNTEAFF. Written as DNA, the CDR3 is TGTGCCAGCACCCCACCCGGTCGGAACACTGAAGCTTTCTTT.